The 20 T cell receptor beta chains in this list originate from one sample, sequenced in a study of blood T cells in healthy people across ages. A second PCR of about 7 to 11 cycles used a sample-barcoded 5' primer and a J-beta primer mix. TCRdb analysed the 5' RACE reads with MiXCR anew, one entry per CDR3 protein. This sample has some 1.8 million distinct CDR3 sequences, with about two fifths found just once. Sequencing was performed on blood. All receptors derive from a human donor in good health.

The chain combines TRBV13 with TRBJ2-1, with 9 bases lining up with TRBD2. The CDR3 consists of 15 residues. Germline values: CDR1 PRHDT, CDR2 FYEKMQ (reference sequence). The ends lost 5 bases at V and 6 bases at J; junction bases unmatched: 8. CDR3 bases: TGTGCCAGCAGCCCCCGTGGAGCGGGGGGCAATGAGCAGTTCTTC. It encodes CASSPRGAGGNEQFF. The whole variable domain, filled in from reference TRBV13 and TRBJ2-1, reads AAGVIQSPRHLIKEKRETATLKCYPIPRHDTVYWYQQGPGQDPQFLISFYEKMQSDKGSIPDRFSAQQFSDYHSELNMSSLELGDSALYFCASSPRGAGGNEQFFGPGTRLTVL.

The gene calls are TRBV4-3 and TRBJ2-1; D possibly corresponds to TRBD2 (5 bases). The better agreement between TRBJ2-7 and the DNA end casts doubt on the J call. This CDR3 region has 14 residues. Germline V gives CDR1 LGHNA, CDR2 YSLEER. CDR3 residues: CASSQDTGIYEQYF. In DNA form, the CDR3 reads TGCGCCAGCAGCCAAGATACGGGGATCTACGAGCAGTACTTC.

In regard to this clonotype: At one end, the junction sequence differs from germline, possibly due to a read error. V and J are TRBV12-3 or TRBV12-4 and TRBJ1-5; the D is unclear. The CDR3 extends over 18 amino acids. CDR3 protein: CASSFWYPRKDSNRPQHF. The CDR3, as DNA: TGTGCCAGCAGTTTCTGGTACCCCCGGAAGGATAGCAATCGGCCCCAGCATTTT.

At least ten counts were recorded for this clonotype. Here the CDR3 reads CSAAGTGSYEQYF. CDR3 bases: TGCAGCGCCGCCGGGACAGGGTCCTACGAGCAGTACTTC. The chain combines TRBV29-1 with TRBJ2-7; 9 bases line up with TRBD1. The CDR3 sequence is 13 residues long. Germline loops: CDR1 SQVTM, CDR2 ANQGSEA. Unmatched junction bases numbered 5, after V lost 7 bases and J lost 1 base.

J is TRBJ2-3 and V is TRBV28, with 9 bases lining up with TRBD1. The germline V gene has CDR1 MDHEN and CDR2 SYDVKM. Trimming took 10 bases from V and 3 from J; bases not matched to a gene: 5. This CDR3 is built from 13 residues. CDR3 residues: CAISQGATDTQYF. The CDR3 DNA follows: TGTGCCATCTCACAGGGGGCGACAGATACGCAGTATTTT.

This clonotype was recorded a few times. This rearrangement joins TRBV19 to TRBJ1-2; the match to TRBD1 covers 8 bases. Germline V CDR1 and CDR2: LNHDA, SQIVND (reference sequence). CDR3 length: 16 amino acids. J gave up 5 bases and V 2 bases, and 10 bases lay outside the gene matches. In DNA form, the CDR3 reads TGTGCCAGTAGTATACCGGGACAGGTGACCCATTATGGCTACACCTTC. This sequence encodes CASSIPGQVTHYGYTF.

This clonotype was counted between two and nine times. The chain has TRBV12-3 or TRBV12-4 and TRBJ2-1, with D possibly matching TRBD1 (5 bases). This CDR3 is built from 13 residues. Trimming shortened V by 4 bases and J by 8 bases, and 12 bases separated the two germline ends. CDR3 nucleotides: TGTGCCAGCAGTTACCTTCAGGGCCATGAGCAGTTCTTC. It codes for CASSYLQGHEQFF.

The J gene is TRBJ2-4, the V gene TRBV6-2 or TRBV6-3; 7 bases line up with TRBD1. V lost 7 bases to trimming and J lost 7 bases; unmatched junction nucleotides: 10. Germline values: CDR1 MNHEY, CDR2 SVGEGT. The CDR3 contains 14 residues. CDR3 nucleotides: TGTGCCAGCACCTCACAGACAGGGTTGAACATTCAGTACTTC. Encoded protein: CASTSQTGLNIQYF.

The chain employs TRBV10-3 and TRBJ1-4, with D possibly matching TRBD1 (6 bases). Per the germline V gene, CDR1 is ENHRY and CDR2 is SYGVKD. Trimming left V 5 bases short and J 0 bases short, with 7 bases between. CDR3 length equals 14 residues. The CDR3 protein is CAISRQATNEKLFF. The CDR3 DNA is TGTGCCATCAGTCGACAGGCAACTAATGAAAAACTGTTTTTT.

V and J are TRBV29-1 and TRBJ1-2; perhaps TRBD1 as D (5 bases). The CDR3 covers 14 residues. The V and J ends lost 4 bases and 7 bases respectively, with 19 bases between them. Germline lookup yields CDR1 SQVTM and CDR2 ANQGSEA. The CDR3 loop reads CSVGQTRGLFGYTF. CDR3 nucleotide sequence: TGCAGCGTTGGACAGACTAGGGGTCTCTTTGGCTACACCTTC.

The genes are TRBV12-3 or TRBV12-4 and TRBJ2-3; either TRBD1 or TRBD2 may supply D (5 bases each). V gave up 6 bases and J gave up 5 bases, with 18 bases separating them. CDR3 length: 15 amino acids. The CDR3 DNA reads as TGTGCCAGCAGCCCTCAACGGGACGGGGTAGATACGCAGTATTTT. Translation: CASSPQRDGVDTQYF.

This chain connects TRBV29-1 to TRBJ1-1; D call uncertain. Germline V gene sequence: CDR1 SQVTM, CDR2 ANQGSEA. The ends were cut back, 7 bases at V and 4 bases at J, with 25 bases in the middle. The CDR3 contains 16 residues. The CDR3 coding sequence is TGCAGCGCTTTGGATCCCATAGGGAAATTCGGCACTGAAGCTTTCTTT. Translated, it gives CSALDPIGKFGTEAFF.

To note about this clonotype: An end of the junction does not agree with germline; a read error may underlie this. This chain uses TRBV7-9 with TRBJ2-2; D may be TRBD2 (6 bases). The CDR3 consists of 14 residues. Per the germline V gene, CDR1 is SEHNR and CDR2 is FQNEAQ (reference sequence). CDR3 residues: CASSLNWNTGGLFF. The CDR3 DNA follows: TGTGCCAGCAGCCTAAATTGGAACACCGGGGGGCTGTTTTTT.

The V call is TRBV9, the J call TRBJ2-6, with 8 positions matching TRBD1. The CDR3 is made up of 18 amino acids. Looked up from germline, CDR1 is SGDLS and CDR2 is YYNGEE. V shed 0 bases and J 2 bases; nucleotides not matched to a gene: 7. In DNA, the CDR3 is TGTGCCAGCAGCGTAGGGAACAGGGGGTTACCTGGGGCCAACGTCCTGACTTTC. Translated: CASSVGNRGLPGANVLTF.

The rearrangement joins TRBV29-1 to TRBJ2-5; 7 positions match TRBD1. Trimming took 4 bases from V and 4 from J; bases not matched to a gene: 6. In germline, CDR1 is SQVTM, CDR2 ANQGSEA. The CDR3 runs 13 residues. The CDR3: CSVGQGVSETQYF. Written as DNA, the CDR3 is TGCAGCGTTGGTCAGGGGGTTTCAGAGACCCAGTACTTC.

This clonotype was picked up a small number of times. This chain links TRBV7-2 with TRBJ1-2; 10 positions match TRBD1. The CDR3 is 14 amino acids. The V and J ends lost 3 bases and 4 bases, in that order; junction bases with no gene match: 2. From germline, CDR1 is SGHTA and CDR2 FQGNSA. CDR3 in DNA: TGTGCCAGCAGCTTGACAGGGGGCTTCTATGGCTACACCTTC. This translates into CASSLTGGFYGYTF.

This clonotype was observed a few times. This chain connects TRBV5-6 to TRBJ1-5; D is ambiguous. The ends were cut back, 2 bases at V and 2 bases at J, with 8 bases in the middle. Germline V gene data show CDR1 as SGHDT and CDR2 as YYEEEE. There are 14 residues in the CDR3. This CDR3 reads CASSFAYGNQPQHF. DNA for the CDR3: TGTGCCAGCAGCTTCGCGTATGGCAATCAGCCCCAGCATTTT.

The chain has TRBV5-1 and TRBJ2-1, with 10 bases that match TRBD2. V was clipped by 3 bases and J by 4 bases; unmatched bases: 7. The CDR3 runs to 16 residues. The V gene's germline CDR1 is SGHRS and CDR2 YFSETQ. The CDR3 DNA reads TGCGCCAGCAGCTATTTAGCGGGGGGCCCTTACAATGAGCAGTTCTTC. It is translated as CASSYLAGGPYNEQFF.

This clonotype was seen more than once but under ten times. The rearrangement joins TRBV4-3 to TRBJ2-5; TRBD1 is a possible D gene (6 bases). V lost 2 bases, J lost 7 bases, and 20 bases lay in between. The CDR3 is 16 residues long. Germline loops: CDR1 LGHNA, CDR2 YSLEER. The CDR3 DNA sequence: TGCGCCAGCAGCCAATACTCTACGCAGGGGCAGGGGACCCAGTACTTC. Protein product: CASSQYSTQGQGTQYF.

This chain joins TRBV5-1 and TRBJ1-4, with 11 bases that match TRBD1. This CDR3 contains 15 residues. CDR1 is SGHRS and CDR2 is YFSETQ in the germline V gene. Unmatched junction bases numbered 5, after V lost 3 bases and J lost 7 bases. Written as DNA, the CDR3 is TGCGCCAGCAGCTCAGGGACAGGGGGAGGTGAAAAACTGTTTTTT. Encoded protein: CASSSGTGGGEKLFF.